The 32 T cell receptor beta chains below come from one sample, sequenced in a study of somatic mutations in cytotoxic T cells in rheumatoid arthritis. TCRdb keeps only in-frame clones here, not all; method: immunoSEQ multiplex PCR. This sample has approximately 13,000 clones, with approximately 74% found just once. The sample taken for sequencing was CD8+ T cells sorted from blood. The receptors derive from an adult with rheumatoid arthritis.

DNA for the CDR3: TGCGCCAGCAGCCTAACACTAGCGGGCGGCTACAATGAGCAGTTCTTC. Its translation: CASSLTLAGGYNEQFF. The V and J genes are TRBV4-1 and TRBJ2-1; 9 nucleotides align to TRBD2. Trimming removed 4 bases from V and 3 bases from J; junction bases left unmatched: 7. Germline-derived CDR1 and CDR2 are MGHRA and YSYEKL. This CDR3 comprises 16 residues.

The chain combines TRBV6-5 with TRBJ1-1; the D is unclear. This CDR3 comprises 13 residues. Per the germline V gene, CDR1 is MNHEY and CDR2 is SVGAGI. V was shortened by 2 bases and J by 8 bases, with 12 bases between the two germline ends. The CDR3 region has the DNA TGTGCCAGCAGTTACGGACCTTTCCACGAAGCTTTCTTT. Translating it yields CASSYGPFHEAFF.

The sample holds a few counts of this clone. The chain has TRBV19 and TRBJ2-1; unclear D gene. The CDR3 sequence is 12 residues long. Germline CDR1 reads LNHDA; CDR2 reads SQIVND (reference sequence). V lost 5 bases and J 9 bases, leaving 11 bases between the germline ends. The DNA of the CDR3 is TGTGCCAGTAGTCCGATAGGTGGTGAGCAGTTCTTC. Translation gives CASSPIGGEQFF.

The chain links TRBV6-5 to TRBJ2-7; D is tentatively TRBD1 or TRBD2 (5 bases each). CDR1 is MNHEY and CDR2 is SVGAGI in the germline V gene. The CDR3 sequence is 14 residues long. Trimming removed 3 bases from V and 5 bases from J, with 14 bases in between. The CDR3 is CASSYSRGLDEQYF. CDR3 nucleotide sequence: TGTGCCAGCAGTTATTCGAGGGGCCTGGACGAGCAGTACTTC.

The chain uses TRBV6-5 and TRBJ2-7, with 9 bases fitting TRBD2. Trimming took 4 bases from V and 4 from J; bases not matched to a gene: 5. Per germline, CDR1 MNHEY and CDR2 SVGAGI. The CDR3 is made up of 14 amino acids. CDR3 nucleotides: TGTGCCAGCAGTTTGGGCGGGGGGGGATACGAGCAGTACTTC. The encoded protein is CASSLGGGGYEQYF.

This clone was counted a few times. The chain is built from TRBV6-6 and TRBJ1-5; D gene ambiguous. The CDR3 consists of 14 residues. Germline lookup yields CDR1 MNHNY and CDR2 SVGAGI (reference sequence). V lost 6 bases, J lost 7 bases, and 16 bases lay in between. Written as DNA, the CDR3 is TGTGCCAGCAGCCTTTCCCGTCTGGGGCAGCCCCAGCATTTT. Translating gives CASSLSRLGQPQHF.

The chain joins TRBV5-8 to TRBJ2-1; 7 nucleotides match TRBD2. This CDR3 spans 14 amino acids. V trimming: 5 bases; J trimming: 2 bases; junction bases outside the gene matches: 4. Germline values: CDR1 SGHTS, CDR2 YDEGEE. Written as DNA, the CDR3 is TGTGCCAGCAGTGGAGCGGGGACCTACAATGAGCAGTTCTTC. Translated, it gives CASSGAGTYNEQFF.

J is TRBJ2-1 and V is TRBV6-1; no clear D gene. Germline V lookup: CDR1 MNHNS, CDR2 SASEGT. The CDR3 covers 13 residues. Trimming removed 2 bases at V and 7 bases at J, with 9 bases between. CDR3 loop: CASSEWRRNEQFF. CDR3 in DNA: TGTGCCAGCAGTGAATGGCGGCGAAATGAGCAGTTCTTC.

The count of this clone is one. The V gene is TRBV9, the J gene TRBJ2-1; D possibly uses TRBD1 or TRBD2 (6 bases each). Per the germline V gene, CDR1 is SGDLS and CDR2 is YYNGEE. CDR3 length: 15 amino acids. Deletions cut 4 bases from V and 1 base from J, with 12 bases between. CDR3 residues: CASSPEGGSYNEQFF. The CDR3 nucleotides are TGTGCCAGCAGCCCAGAGGGGGGTTCCTACAATGAGCAGTTCTTC.

The CDR3 is CASSERQGSSYEQYF. For the CDR3, the DNA is TGTGCCAGCAGTGAGAGACAGGGAAGCTCCTACGAGCAGTACTTC. The chain links TRBV6-4 to TRBJ2-7; TRBD1 aligns across 7 bases. Germline V gene data show CDR1 as MRHNA and CDR2 as SNTAGT. CDR3 length equals 15 residues. V shed 3 bases and J 0 bases; nucleotides not matched to a gene: 5.

V gene TRBV4-1 combines with J gene TRBJ1-5; D not certain. Germline lookup yields CDR1 MGHRA and CDR2 YSYEKL. Trimming cost V 3 bases and J 0 bases, with 9 bases left between them. The CDR3 runs 15 residues. The CDR3 region is CASSHQWTSNQPQHF. The CDR3 bases are TGCGCCAGCAGCCACCAATGGACTAGCAATCAGCCCCAGCATTTT.

The rearrangement joins TRBV28 to TRBJ2-1; D gene uncertain. There are 13 residues in the CDR3. Trimming cost V 5 bases and J 4 bases, with 9 bases left between them. The germline V gene encodes CDR1 MDHEN and CDR2 SYDVKM. The DNA for the CDR3 is TGTGCCAGCAGTAGTCAAAAATACAATGAGCAGTTCTTC. It yields the protein CASSSQKYNEQFF.

The chain links TRBV4-1 to TRBJ1-5; D is undetermined. CDR1 is MGHRA and CDR2 is YSYEKL in the germline V gene. The CDR3 loop spans 15 amino acids. Trimming took off 1 base at V and 4 bases at J, with 11 bases between the two ends. CDR3 amino acids: CASSQGFGENQPQHF. CDR3 coding DNA: TGCGCCAGCAGCCAAGGCTTCGGAGAAAATCAGCCCCAGCATTTT.

The gene calls are TRBV28 and TRBJ2-2; D call uncertain. This CDR3 has 13 residues. The germline V gene has CDR1 MDHEN and CDR2 SYDVKM. Trimming took 2 bases from V and 7 from J, leaving 8 bases between them. As DNA, the CDR3 is TGTGCCAGCAGTTTAGAGGCAGTCGGGGAGCTGTTTTTT. It codes for CASSLEAVGELFF. The full variable domain, with the rest looked up from reference TRBV28 and TRBJ2-2, is DVKVTQSSRYLVKRTGEKVFLECVQDMDHENMFWYRQDPGLGLRLIYFSYDVKMKEKGDIPEGYSVSREKKERFSLILESASTNQTSMYLCASSLEAVGELFFGEGSRLTVL.

V gene TRBV6-6 combines with J gene TRBJ2-1, with TRBD2 identical over 10 bases. The germline V gene encodes CDR1 MNHNY and CDR2 SVGAGI (reference sequence). The J segment lost 8 bases and the V segment lost 6 bases, leaving 7 bases of the junction unmatched. CDR3 length equals 14 residues. CDR3 sequence: CASSPAGGPDEQFF. In DNA, the CDR3 is TGTGCCAGCAGCCCAGCGGGGGGGCCGGATGAGCAGTTCTTC.

The chain joins TRBV27 to TRBJ2-1; D remains unclear. Trimming cost V 4 bases and J 0 bases, with 10 bases left between them. The CDR3 has 15 residues. The germline V gene encodes CDR1 MNHEY and CDR2 SMNVEV (reference sequence). CDR3 DNA sequence: TGTGCCAGCAGTTCCCCAGGTACCTCCTACAATGAGCAGTTCTTC. Protein sequence: CASSSPGTSYNEQFF.

This chain links TRBV9 with TRBJ1-1; D is ambiguous. V was pared by 4 bases and J by 0 bases, with 10 bases between. The CDR3 length is 14 residues. The V gene's germline CDR1 is SGDLS and CDR2 YYNGEE. The CDR3 DNA reads TGTGCCAGCAGCCGGGTCGAGATGAACACTGAAGCTTTCTTT. This sequence encodes CASSRVEMNTEAFF.

The V call is TRBV28, the J call TRBJ2-1; TRBD1 might be the D (6 bases). V lost 4 bases to trimming and J lost 5 bases, with 9 bases between them. Germline V gene sequence: CDR1 MDHEN, CDR2 SYDVKM. The CDR3 has 13 amino acids. In DNA form, the CDR3 reads TGTGCCAGCAGTTACAGGACAGACAATGAGCAGTTCTTC. Its protein is CASSYRTDNEQFF.

The CDR3 DNA is TGTGCCAGCAGTTTATTGACAGGAAGAAGATACGAGCAGTACTTC. Protein product: CASSLLTGRRYEQYF. The chain uses TRBV27 and TRBJ2-7; possible D gene TRBD1, 6 bases. Between the trimmed V and J ends, which lost 1 base and 4 bases, there was a span of 14 bases. The CDR3 covers 15 residues. From germline, CDR1 is MNHEY and CDR2 SMNVEV (reference sequence).

This chain links TRBV10-3 with TRBJ1-1; 10 bases are a match to TRBD1. The CDR3 sequence is 17 residues long. Germline-derived CDR1 and CDR2 are ENHRY and SYGVKD. V lost 4 bases to trimming and J lost 2 bases; unmatched junction nucleotides: 10. The CDR3 nucleotides are TGTGCCATCAGTGGCCCGACAGGGGGCGGGCGAAACACTGAAGCTTTCTTT. Translated: CAISGPTGGGRNTEAFF.

The rearrangement joins TRBV29-1 to TRBJ1-2, with 8 bases matching TRBD1. The germline V gene has CDR1 SQVTM and CDR2 ANQGSEA. This CDR3 region has 15 residues. Germline trimming cut 5 bases from V and 0 bases from J; bases unmatched to any gene: 8. CDR3 region: CSVTGTGRANYGYTF. DNA of the CDR3: TGCAGCGTTACCGGGACAGGAAGAGCTAACTATGGCTACACCTTC.

The chain combines TRBV15 with TRBJ2-3; 10 positions agree with TRBD2. Looked up from germline, CDR1 is LNHNV and CDR2 is YYDKDF (reference sequence). V lost 2 bases to trimming and J lost 0 bases; unmatched junction nucleotides: 2. CDR3 length: 16 amino acids. CDR3 sequence: CATSRQRGGSTDTQYF. CDR3 coding DNA: TGTGCCACCAGCAGACAGCGGGGGGGTAGCACAGATACGCAGTATTTT.

Comments on this clone: The identical CDR3 is also encoded by other nucleotide sequences in the sample. The chain combines TRBV19 with TRBJ2-7; D might be TRBD1 (5 bases). Germline CDR1 LNHDA, CDR2 SQIVND (reference sequence). V was trimmed by 1 base and J by 2 bases, leaving 9 bases between them. This CDR3 is 14 amino acids long. The CDR3 here is CASSIGSGTYEQYF. The CDR3 DNA follows: TGTGCCAGTAGTATAGGATCAGGGACCTACGAGCAGTACTTC.

This clone appeared once. The chain recombines TRBV7-9 with TRBJ2-3; 11 nucleotides match TRBD2. Germline V gene sequence: CDR1 SEHNR, CDR2 FQNEAQ (reference sequence). The CDR3 covers 16 residues. V shed 2 bases, J shed 9 bases, and the junction held 10 bases outside the gene matches. In DNA form, the CDR3 reads TGTGCCAGCAGCTTATCGTTCGGTAGCGGGGGGGCGACGCAGTATTTT. The encoded protein is CASSLSFGSGGATQYF.

This chain links TRBV28 with TRBJ2-7; D is possibly TRBD1 (5 bases). The V gene's germline CDR1 is MDHEN and CDR2 SYDVKM. V lost 6 bases and J lost 3, with 15 bases in between. The CDR3 contains 14 residues. The CDR3 sequence: CASSPTVGSYEQYF. The CDR3 DNA is TGTGCCAGCAGCCCGACAGTAGGAAGCTACGAGCAGTACTTC.

V usage is TRBV30 and J usage is TRBJ2-3; D is perhaps TRBD1 (5 bases). V was pared by 5 bases and J by 4 bases, with 19 bases between. Germline V gene sequence: CDR1 GTSNPN, CDR2 SVGIG (reference sequence). CDR3 size: 15 residues. The CDR3 sequence is CAWLGLVGLADTQYF. As DNA, the CDR3 is TGTGCCTGGCTCGGGTTGGTGGGGCTCGCAGATACGCAGTATTTT.

V gene TRBV6-4 combines with J gene TRBJ1-1; D gene uncertain. Trimming cost V 6 bases and J 1 base, with 18 bases left between them. The length of the CDR3 is 16 residues. From germline, CDR1 is MRHNA and CDR2 SNTAGT. CDR3 in DNA: TGTGCCAGCAGGAGTCCATTAGGGCAAAAGAACACTGAAGCTTTCTTT. Translated, it gives CASRSPLGQKNTEAFF.

V usage is TRBV7-8 and J usage is TRBJ1-2; D perhaps matches TRBD1 (5 bases). V lost 5 bases, J lost 4 bases, and 14 bases lay in between. Germline loops: CDR1 SGHVS, CDR2 FQNEAQ. The CDR3 spans 14 residues. CDR3 nucleotides: TGTGCCAGCAGCCCCCGGGACGGTCTCTATGGCTACACCTTC. Amino acid sequence: CASSPRDGLYGYTF.

This sequence joins TRBV6-1 and TRBJ1-5; 7 positions agree with TRBD1. After removal of 7 bases from V and 5 bases from J, the junction contained 2 bases not matched to a gene. Germline V CDR1 and CDR2: MNHNS, SASEGT. The CDR3 is 12 amino acids. The CDR3 spells CASTGTDQPQHF. CDR3 in DNA: TGTGCCAGCACCGGGACAGATCAGCCCCAGCATTTT.

V gene TRBV2 combines with J gene TRBJ1-5; TRBD1 agrees at 7 bases. Germline CDR1 reads SNHLY; CDR2 reads FYNNEI. The CDR3 sequence is 15 residues long. Trimming removed 2 bases from V and 1 base from J; junction bases left unmatched: 2. This CDR3 reads CASSENRGSNQPQHF. The CDR3 DNA reads TGTGCCAGCAGTGAAAACAGGGGAAGCAATCAGCCCCAGCATTTT.

This chain joins TRBV27 and TRBJ2-7, with 12 bases fitting TRBD2. V shed 1 base, J shed 2 bases, and the junction held 6 bases outside the gene matches. This CDR3 is built from 17 residues. The germline CDR1 and CDR2 sequences are MNHEY and SMNVEV (reference sequence). CDR3 nucleotides: TGTGCCAGCAGTTTATTACTAGCGGGGGGACTGACCTACGAGCAGTACTTC. This translates into CASSLLLAGGLTYEQYF.

In this sample, this clone turned up once. The chain employs TRBV4-1 and TRBJ1-2; 12 bases fit TRBD1. This CDR3 has 16 residues. V dropped 0 bases and J dropped 8; count of bases not matched to a gene: 7. Germline CDR1 is MGHRA and CDR2 is YSYEKL. CDR3 loop: CASSQDLGTGGDGYTF. DNA for the CDR3: TGCGCCAGCAGCCAAGATTTGGGGACAGGGGGCGACGGCTACACCTTC.